These T cell receptor beta chains were read from a single sample in a study of blood T cell repertoires in COVID-19. The table came from immunoSEQ multiplex PCR; TCRdb's copy has only in-frame clones and leaves some out. Of just under 65,000 clones listed, more than 75% were seen once; the top ten hold 14%. Sequenced sample: peripheral blood. Every receptor here comes from a man aged 55 to 70 with COVID-19, enrolled during active disease. Both conserved end residues are part of each CDR3. Fields, in order: D gene, V gene, clone size, J gene, CDR3 protein, CDR3 DNA. A D gene is named only where the DNA matches it firmly. Clone size appears in some rows only: once, few, many, or a class for an expanded clone.

.,TRBV24-1,few,TRBJ2-3,CATSDPHSTDTQYF,TGTGCCACCAGTGACCCCCATTCCACAGATACGCAGTATTTT
TRBD2,TRBV7-3,.,TRBJ2-1,CASSFGEGVYNEQFF,TGTGCCAGCAGCTTTGGGGAGGGTGTCTACAATGAGCAGTTCTTC
.,TRBV24-1,.,TRBJ2-7,CATSESRAQRMEQYF,TGTGCCACCAGTGAATCCCGCGCGCAGCGGATGGAGCAGTACTTC
.,TRBV30,.,TRBJ1-1,CAWRGRLNTEAFF,TGTGCCTGGAGAGGCAGGCTGAACACTGAAGCTTTCTTT
.,TRBV7-2,.,TRBJ2-3,CASSISDTQYF,TGTGCCAGCAGCATCTCAGATACGCAGTATTTT
.,TRBV15,.,TRBJ1-5,CATSRGLLQGEPQHF,TGTGCCACCAGCAGAGGACTTCTACAGGGCGAGCCCCAGCATTTT
.,TRBV6-2/TRBV6-3,many,TRBJ1-6,CASSYRGSSPLHF,TGTGCCAGCAGTTACAGGGGAAGTTCACCCCTCCACTTT
TRBD1,TRBV3-1/TRBV3-2,.,TRBJ1-2,CASSQLAGTAYGYTF,TGTGCCAGCAGCCAACTGGCAGGGACAGCCTATGGCTACACCTTC
.,TRBV5-4,.,TRBJ2-1,CASMLQVLGNEQFF,TGTGCCAGCATGCTACAGGTTTTGGGCAATGAGCAGTTCTTC
TRBD2,TRBV5-1,.,TRBJ2-2,CASSGGTRSGELFF,TGCGCCAGCAGCGGGGGGACTAGATCCGGGGAGCTGTTTTTT
TRBD1,TRBV7-9,.,TRBJ1-1,CASSSTTGLGAEAFF,TGTGCCAGCAGCTCAACGACAGGGTTGGGAGCTGAAGCTTTCTTT
.,TRBV19,few,TRBJ1-3,CASSRLGNTIYF,TGTGCCAGTAGCCGACTTGGAAACACCATATATTTT
TRBD1,TRBV7-3,.,TRBJ1-1,CASSVQGDTEAFF,TGTGCCAGCAGCGTGCAGGGGGACACTGAAGCTTTCTTT
.,TRBV3-1/TRBV3-2,.,TRBJ1-2,CASSQERGLSYGYTF,TGTGCCAGCAGCCAAGAGCGCGGGTTGAGCTATGGCTACACCTTC
TRBD2,TRBV30,.,TRBJ2-3,CAWRLAGVVADTQYF,TGTGCCTGGAGATTAGCGGGGGTCGTCGCAGATACGCAGTATTTT
TRBD1,TRBV30,few,TRBJ1-3,CAWSWGQGTGNTIYF,TGTGCCTGGTCATGGGGACAGGGTACCGGAAACACCATATATTTT
.,TRBV19,.,TRBJ2-7,CASSMGGGGEHEQYF,TGTGCCAGTAGTATGGGGGGTGGCGGAGAGCACGAGCAGTACTTC
TRBD1,TRBV4-2,.,TRBJ2-7,CASSRGQGGYEQYF,TGTGCCAGCAGCCGTGGACAGGGGGGCTACGAGCAGTACTTC
.,TRBV6-5,few,TRBJ1-3,CASSSPTGSGNTIYF,TGTGCCAGCAGTTCTCCCACAGGCTCTGGAAACACCATATATTTT
TRBD1,TRBV27,few,TRBJ1-2,CASAPGQGNGYTF,TGTGCCTCGGCCCCGGGACAGGGGAACGGCTACACCTTC
TRBD1,TRBV6-6,.,TRBJ2-7,CASSYPDRGQYF,TGTGCCAGCAGTTATCCCGACAGGGGACAGTACTTC
.,TRBV28,.,TRBJ2-5,CASRAQETQYF,TGTGCCAGCAGGGCCCAAGAGACCCAGTACTTC
.,TRBV20-1,.,TRBJ2-5,CSASDLTAAFETQYF,TGCAGTGCTAGTGACTTGACAGCCGCTTTTGAGACCCAGTACTTC
TRBD2,TRBV5-1,few,TRBJ2-3,CASSLVPGGPGDTQYF,TGCGCCAGCAGCTTGGTTCCGGGAGGGCCCGGAGATACGCAGTATTTT
.,TRBV21-1,.,TRBJ2-4,CASSMQGVGTKNIQYF,TGTGCCAGCAGCATGCAGGGGGTAGGGACCAAAAACATTCAGTACTTC
.,TRBV5-6,.,TRBJ1-2,CASSSRLGRGLSYTF,TGTGCCAGCAGCTCTCGCCTCGGACGGGGTCTTAGCTACACCTTC
TRBD1,TRBV5-1,.,TRBJ1-1,CASSFDQGASTEAFF,TGCGCCAGCAGCTTCGATCAGGGGGCCAGCACTGAAGCTTTCTTT
.,TRBV5-1,.,TRBJ2-3,CASSLAADFTDTQYF,TGCGCCAGCAGCTTGGCCGCCGACTTCACAGATACGCAGTATTTT
.,TRBV9,.,TRBJ2-4,CASSLGIRTRTHF,TGTGCCAGCTCTCTTGGGATTCGGACAAGGACACACTTC